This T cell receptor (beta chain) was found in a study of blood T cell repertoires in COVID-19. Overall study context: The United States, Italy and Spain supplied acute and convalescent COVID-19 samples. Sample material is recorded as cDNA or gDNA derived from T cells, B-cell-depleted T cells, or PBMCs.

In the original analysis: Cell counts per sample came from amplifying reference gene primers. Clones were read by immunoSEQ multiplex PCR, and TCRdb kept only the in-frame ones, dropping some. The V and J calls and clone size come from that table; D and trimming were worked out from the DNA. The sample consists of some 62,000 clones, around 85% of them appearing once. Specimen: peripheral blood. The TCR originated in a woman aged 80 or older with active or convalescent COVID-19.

CDR3 in DNA: TGTGCCAGCTCACCAATGAGGGCGAACACTGAAGCTTTCTTT. Residues: CASSPMRANTEAFF. The chain has TRBV18 and TRBJ1-1; D is uncertain. The CDR3 covers 14 residues. V was trimmed by 2 bases and J by 1 base, leaving 8 bases between them. Germline V gene sequence: CDR1 KGHSH, CDR2 LQKENI.